These 13 T cell receptor beta chains originate from one sample sequenced in a study of shared clonotypes between healthy human individuals. Clones were read by immunoSEQ multiplex PCR, and TCRdb kept only the in-frame ones, dropping some. The top ten clones hold 0.36% of a sample with around 2.5 million clones, roughly 93% of them seen once. The source material was naive CD4+ T cells from PBMCs. As for subset: CD45RA+ positively selected. These receptors were taken from a man between 18 and 29 years old in good health. Some clones in this sample may be carry-over from other donors' samples.

The chain combines TRBV28 with TRBJ2-7, with 8 bases matching TRBD1. CDR3 length equals 15 residues. CDR1 is MDHEN, CDR2 SYDVKM, per germline. Unmatched junction bases numbered 11, after V lost 5 bases and J lost 5 bases. Written as DNA, the CDR3 is TGTGCCAGCAGTCCAGGGGGCTCCCCCTTCCACGAGCAGTACTTC. Residues: CASSPGGSPFHEQYF.

The chain has TRBV19 and TRBJ2-1; 12 nucleotides match TRBD2. After removal of 5 bases from V and 8 bases from J, the junction contained 10 bases not matched to a gene. Germline loops: CDR1 LNHDA, CDR2 SQIVND (reference sequence). The CDR3 runs to 16 residues. The CDR3 nucleotides read TGTGCCAGTAGTTCCTTGACTAGCGGGAGTAGCTATGAGCAGTTCTTC. It encodes CASSSLTSGSSYEQFF.

This chain uses TRBV27 with TRBJ2-5; D may be TRBD2 (6 bases). This CDR3 region has 14 residues. Per germline, CDR1 MNHEY and CDR2 SMNVEV (reference sequence). The V and J ends lost 6 bases and 5 bases respectively, with 16 bases between them. The CDR3 protein is CASRGMGGGETQYF. CDR3 sequence (DNA): TGTGCCAGCAGGGGGATGGGAGGAGGGGAGACCCAGTACTTC.

The chain employs TRBV19 and TRBJ2-2; possibly TRBD1 for D (5 bases). Trimming removed 3 bases from V and 5 bases from J, with 10 bases in between. This CDR3 contains 14 residues. The germline V gene has CDR1 LNHDA and CDR2 SQIVND (reference sequence). This chain's CDR3 is CASSISRTTGELFF. In DNA form, the CDR3 reads TGTGCCAGTAGTATCAGCAGGACAACCGGGGAGCTGTTTTTT. The full variable domain, completed using reference TRBV19 and TRBJ2-2, is DGGITQSPKYLFRKEGQNVTLSCEQNLNHDAMYWYRQDPGQGLRLIYYSQIVNDFQKGDIAEGYSVSREKKESFPLTVTSAQKNPTAFYLCASSISRTTGELFFGEGSRLTVL.

The J gene is TRBJ2-1, the V gene TRBV11-2; 14 nucleotides align to TRBD2. The CDR3 runs 19 residues. CDR1 is SGHAT, CDR2 FQNNGV, per germline. V dropped 6 bases and J dropped 8; count of bases not matched to a gene: 18. CDR3 sequence reads: CASSYRGLRLAGGPDEQFF. In DNA, the CDR3 is TGTGCCAGCAGTTATAGAGGACTTAGACTAGCGGGAGGGCCTGATGAGCAGTTCTTC.

The chain joins TRBV4-2 to TRBJ1-4; no clear D. The V end lost 3 bases, the J end lost 5 bases, and 22 bases lay between the germline ends. Per germline, CDR1 LGHNA and CDR2 YNFKEQ. CDR3 length equals 18 residues. In DNA, the CDR3 is TGTGCCAGCAGCCAGTCGGTAGTCGGGCAGGTTACGAATGAAAAACTGTTTTTT. It translates to CASSQSVVGQVTNEKLFF.

This clone was picked up a small number of times. In the same sample, other DNA sequences code for this CDR3. V and J are TRBV14 and TRBJ1-1; D gene uncertain. With 9 bases removed from V and 0 bases from J, the gap between germline ends came to 11 bases. Germline lookup yields CDR1 SGHDN and CDR2 FVKESK. This CDR3 comprises 13 residues. The CDR3 reads CASSSSLNTEAFF. As DNA, the CDR3 is TGTGCCAGTAGCAGTAGTTTGAACACTGAAGCTTTCTTT.

CDR3 amino acids: CASSLGGMYGGSTDTQYF. In nucleotides, the CDR3 is TGTGCCAGCAGCTTGGGGGGGATGTACGGCGGAAGCACAGATACGCAGTATTTT. This chain connects TRBV5-4 to TRBJ2-3, with D perhaps assigned TRBD1 or TRBD2 (5 bases each). The CDR3 is 18 residues long. Trimming stripped 0 bases from V and 0 bases from J, with 17 bases between. Germline CDR1 is SGHNT and CDR2 is YYREEE (reference sequence). Combining the CDR3 with reference TRBV5-4 and TRBJ2-3 gives the whole variable domain ETGVTQSPTHLIKTRGQQVTLRCSSQSGHNTVSWYQQALGQGPQFIFQYYREEENGRGNFPPRFSGLQFPNYSSELNVNALELDDSALYLCASSLGGMYGGSTDTQYFGPGTRLTVL.

The V and J genes are TRBV5-1 and TRBJ2-3; D gene unclear. The V gene lost 4 bases and the J gene lost 2 bases, with 11 bases spanning the gap. Per the germline V gene, CDR1 is SGHRS and CDR2 is YFSETQ. The CDR3 contains 14 residues. The CDR3 bases are TGCGCCAGCAGCCCCGAACGAATCACAGATACGCAGTATTTT. It translates to CASSPERITDTQYF.

The rearrangement joins TRBV10-3 to TRBJ2-3; no reliable D call. The germline V and J ends were trimmed by 2 bases and 3 bases, with 9 bases remaining between them. The CDR3 length is 14 residues. Per germline, CDR1 ENHRY and CDR2 SYGVKD. CDR3 sequence (DNA): TGTGCCATCAGTGAGCCCGTGGGGACAGATACGCAGTATTTT. Translated: CAISEPVGTDTQYF.

The V gene is TRBV5-1, the J gene TRBJ2-1, with no clear D. This CDR3 region has 14 residues. V dropped 0 bases and J dropped 4 bases, with 8 bases sitting between them. Looked up from germline, CDR1 is SGHRS and CDR2 is YFSETQ. The CDR3 sequence is CASSLAAEYNEQFF. In nucleotides, the CDR3 is TGCGCCAGCAGCTTGGCGGCCGAGTACAATGAGCAGTTCTTC.

V is TRBV2 and J is TRBJ2-7; D is unclear. Trimming took 7 bases from V and 3 from J, leaving 10 bases between them. Looked up from germline, CDR1 is SNHLY and CDR2 is FYNNEI. The CDR3 has 12 amino acids. As DNA, the CDR3 is TGTGCCAGCACGGGTCTTCACTACGAGCAGTACTTC. As protein: CASTGLHYEQYF.

The chain employs TRBV10-2 and TRBJ2-1; perhaps TRBD2 as D (6 bases). There are 16 residues in the CDR3. CDR1 WSHSY and CDR2 SAAADI come from the germline V gene. V lost 7 bases, J lost 0 bases, and 16 bases lay in between. Here the CDR3 DNA reads TGCGCCAGCATCTTGCGAGCGGGTTTCTCCTACAATGAGCAGTTCTTC. Amino acid sequence: CASILRAGFSYNEQFF.